Listed below are T cell receptor beta chains from one sample, sequenced in a study of blood T cell repertoires in COVID-19. Measured with immunoSEQ multiplex PCR; TCRdb has only the in-frame clones, and not every one. The repertoire holds some 300,000 clones, around 92% seen once, with around 9% in the top ten. The sequencing sample was made of PBMCs or T cells enriched from blood (not recorded which). These receptors all stem from a woman in her twenties or thirties who had recovered from COVID-19. Each CDR3 is given with its conserved first and last residue. The order of the fields is V gene, clone size, J gene, D gene, CDR3 DNA, CDR3 protein. D genes are given only for firm matches. Rows give clone size only sometimes, using once, few, many, or a class for an expanded clone.

TRBV11-2	NA	TRBJ1-3	NA	TGTGCCAGCAGCTTCCTGTCGGGTCGTAGAAACACCATATATTTT	CASSFLSGRRNTIYF
TRBV9	NA	TRBJ2-1	NA	TGTGCCAGCAGCGTAGCTCCCATCACAGTAGAAGAAGAGCAGTTCTTC	CASSVAPITVEEEQFF
TRBV28	NA	TRBJ1-2	NA	TGTGCCAGCAGTCCTGGACAGATTAACTATGGCTACACCTTC	CASSPGQINYGYTF
TRBV19	NA	TRBJ1-1	NA	TGTGCCACGCTCTCGGGGACTGAAGCTTTCTTT	CATLSGTEAFF
TRBV10-3	few	TRBJ1-1	NA	TGTGCCATCGGGAGCAGGAGTGACACTGAAGCTTTCTTT	CAIGSRSDTEAFF
TRBV4-3	NA	TRBJ2-5	NA	TGCGCCAGCAGCCAAGATATTCAAGACTGGTTAGGAGCGGAGACCCAGTACTTC	CASSQDIQDWLGAETQYF
TRBV30	NA	TRBJ1-6	NA	TGTGCCTGGAGTGTACAAGCGGGAAGTTCACCCCTCCACTTT	CAWSVQAGSSPLHF
TRBV4-3	NA	TRBJ1-2	NA	TGCGCCAGCGGAAACAGTGGTAATGGCTACACCTTC	CASGNSGNGYTF
TRBV27	once	TRBJ2-1	TRBD1	TGTGCCAGCACCTCTTACACCGGGACAGAATATTACAATGAGCAGTTCTTC	CASTSYTGTEYYNEQFF
TRBV12-5	NA	TRBJ2-1	NA	TGTGCTAGTGGTTTCGTGCGAACTCTCTACAATGAGCAGTTCTTC	CASGFVRTLYNEQFF
TRBV18	few	TRBJ1-1	TRBD1	TGTGCCAGCTCACCACGAATCGGACAGGGCTTGGACACTGAAGCTTTCTTT	CASSPRIGQGLDTEAFF
TRBV10-3	NA	TRBJ2-3	TRBD1	TGTGCCATCAGGACGGGACAGGATCGCGCAGATACGCAGTATTTT	CAIRTGQDRADTQYF
TRBV5-1	once	TRBJ2-5	TRBD1	TGCGCCAGCAGCTGGGACAGGGAGACCCAGTACTTC	CASSWDRETQYF
TRBV18	NA	TRBJ2-1	NA	TGTGCCAGCTCACCGGGTCGGACGTCTCAGACAGATCAACAGTTCTTC	CASSPGRTSQTDQQFF
TRBV10-3	NA	TRBJ2-2	TRBD2	TGTGCCATTCGGACTAGCGGCATGAACACCGGGGAGCTGTTTTTT	CAIRTSGMNTGELFF
TRBV3-1/TRBV3-2	few	TRBJ1-5	NA	TGTGCCAGCAGCCAAGGTCCCTATAGCAATCAGCCCCAGCATTTT	CASSQGPYSNQPQHF
TRBV30	once	TRBJ1-1	TRBD1	TGTGCCTGGAGCCCCGGACAGGGTCTTGTAGCTTTCTTT	CAWSPGQGLVAFF